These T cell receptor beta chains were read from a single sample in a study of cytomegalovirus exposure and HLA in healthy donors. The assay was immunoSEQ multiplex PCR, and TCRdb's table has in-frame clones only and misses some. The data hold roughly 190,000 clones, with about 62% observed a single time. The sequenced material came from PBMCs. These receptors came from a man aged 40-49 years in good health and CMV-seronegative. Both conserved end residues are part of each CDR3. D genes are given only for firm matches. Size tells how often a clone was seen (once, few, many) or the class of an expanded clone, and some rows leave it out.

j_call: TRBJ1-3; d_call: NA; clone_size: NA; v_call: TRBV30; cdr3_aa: CAWGQSGNTIYF; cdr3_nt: TGTGCCTGGGGACAGTCTGGAAACACCATATATTTT
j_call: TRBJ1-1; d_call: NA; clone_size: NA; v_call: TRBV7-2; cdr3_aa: CASSRRVDTEAFF; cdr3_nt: TGTGCCAGCAGCCGCCGGGTAGACACTGAAGCTTTCTTT
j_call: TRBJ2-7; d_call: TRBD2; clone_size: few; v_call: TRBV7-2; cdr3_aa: CASSQDTSGGAYEQYF; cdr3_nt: TGTGCCAGCAGCCAAGACACTAGCGGGGGGGCGTACGAGCAGTACTTC
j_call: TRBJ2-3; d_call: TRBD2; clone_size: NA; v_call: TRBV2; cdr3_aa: CASSRLAGGRTHDTQYF; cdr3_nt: TGTGCCAGCAGTCGACTAGCGGGAGGCCGCACTCATGATACGCAGTATTTT
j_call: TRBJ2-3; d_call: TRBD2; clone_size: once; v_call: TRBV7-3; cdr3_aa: CASSLRGRTTDTQYF; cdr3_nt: TGTGCCAGCAGCTTACGCGGGAGGACCACAGATACGCAGTATTTT
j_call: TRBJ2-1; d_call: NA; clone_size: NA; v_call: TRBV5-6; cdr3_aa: CASSVSDEQFF; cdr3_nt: TGTGCCAGCAGTGTCAGTGATGAGCAGTTCTTC
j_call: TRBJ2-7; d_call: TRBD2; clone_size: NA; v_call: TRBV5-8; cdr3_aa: CASSLFGGGRFSYEQYF; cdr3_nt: TGTGCCAGCAGCTTGTTCGGGGGGGGTAGGTTCTCCTACGAGCAGTACTTC
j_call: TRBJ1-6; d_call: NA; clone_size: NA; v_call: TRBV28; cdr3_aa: CASSFLEVSSYNSPLHF; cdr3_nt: TGTGCCAGCAGTTTCTTGGAGGTTAGCTCCTATAATTCACCCCTCCACTTT
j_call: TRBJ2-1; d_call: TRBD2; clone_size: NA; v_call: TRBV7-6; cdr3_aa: CASSLAWGGNSYNEQFF; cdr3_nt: TGTGCCAGCAGCTTAGCGTGGGGGGGTAACTCCTACAATGAGCAGTTCTTC
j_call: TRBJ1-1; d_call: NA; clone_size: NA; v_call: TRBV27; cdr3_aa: CASSRSFMNTEAFF; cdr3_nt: TGTGCCAGCAGCAGGTCCTTCATGAACACTGAAGCTTTCTTT
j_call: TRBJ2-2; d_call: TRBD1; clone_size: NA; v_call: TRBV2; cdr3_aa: CASSYGQGGGTGELFF; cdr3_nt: TGTGCCAGCAGTTATGGACAGGGGGGAGGCACCGGGGAGCTGTTTTTT
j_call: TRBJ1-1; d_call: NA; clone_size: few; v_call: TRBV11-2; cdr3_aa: CASSFGRGNTEAFF; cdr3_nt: TGTGCCAGCAGCTTTGGCAGGGGGAACACTGAAGCTTTCTTT
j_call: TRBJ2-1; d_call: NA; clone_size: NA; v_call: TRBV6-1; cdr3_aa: CASSEGQRVTDEQFF; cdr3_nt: TGTGCCAGCAGTGAGGGACAGCGGGTCACCGATGAGCAGTTCTTC
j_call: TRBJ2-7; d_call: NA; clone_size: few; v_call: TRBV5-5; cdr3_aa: CASSSSRSSYEQYF; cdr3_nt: TGTGCCAGCAGCTCTTCGCGCTCTTCCTACGAGCAGTACTTC
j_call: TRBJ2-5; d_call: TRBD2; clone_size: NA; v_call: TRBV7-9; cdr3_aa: CASSLVWDERGKETQYF; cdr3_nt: TGTGCCAGCAGCTTGGTTTGGGACGAGCGGGGCAAAGAGACCCAGTACTTC
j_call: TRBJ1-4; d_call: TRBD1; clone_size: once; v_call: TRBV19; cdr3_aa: CASSIYGTGALNEKLFF; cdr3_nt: TGTGCCAGTAGTATCTACGGGACAGGAGCCCTAAATGAAAAACTGTTTTTT
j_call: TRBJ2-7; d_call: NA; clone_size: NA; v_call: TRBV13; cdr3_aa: CASSPTGVGEQYF; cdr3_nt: TGTGCCAGCAGCCCGACGGGAGTGGGCGAGCAGTACTTC
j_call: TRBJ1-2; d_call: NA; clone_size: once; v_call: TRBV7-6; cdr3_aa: CASSPRWGANYGYTF; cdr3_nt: TGTGCCAGCAGCCCCCGGTGGGGAGCTAACTATGGCTACACCTTC
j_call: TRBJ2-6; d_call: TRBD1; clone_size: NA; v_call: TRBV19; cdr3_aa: CASSIGTAWDVLTF; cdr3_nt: TGTGCCAGTAGCATAGGGACAGCATGGGACGTCCTGACTTTC
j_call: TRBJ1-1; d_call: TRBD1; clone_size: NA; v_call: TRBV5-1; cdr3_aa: CASSLDRGATEAFF; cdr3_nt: TGCGCCAGCAGCTTGGACAGGGGCGCAACTGAAGCTTTCTTT
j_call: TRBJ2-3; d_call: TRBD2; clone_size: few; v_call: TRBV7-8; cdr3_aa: CASSLITGFSGSADTQYF; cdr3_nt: TGTGCCAGCAGCTTAATAACTGGGTTTAGCGGGAGTGCAGATACGCAGTATTTT
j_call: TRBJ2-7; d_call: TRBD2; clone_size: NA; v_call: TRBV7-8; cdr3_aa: CASRQLAGGPSEQYF; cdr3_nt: TGTGCCAGCAGACAACTAGCGGGAGGGCCCAGCGAGCAGTACTTC
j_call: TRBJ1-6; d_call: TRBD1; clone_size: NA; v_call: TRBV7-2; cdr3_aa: CASSFRTGGYNSPLHF; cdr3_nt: TGTGCCAGCAGTTTTCGGACAGGCGGTTATAATTCACCCCTCCACTTT
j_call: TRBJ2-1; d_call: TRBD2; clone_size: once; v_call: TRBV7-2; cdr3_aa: CASSHRGGAYEQFF; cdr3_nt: TGTGCCAGCAGCCACCGCGGGGGGGCGTATGAGCAGTTCTTC
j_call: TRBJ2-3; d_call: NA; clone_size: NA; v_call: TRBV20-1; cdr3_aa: CSATNTDTQYF; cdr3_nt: TGCAGTGCTACTAACACAGATACGCAGTATTTT
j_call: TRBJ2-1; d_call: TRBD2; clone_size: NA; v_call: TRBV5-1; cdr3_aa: CASSFSGGGFFNEQFF; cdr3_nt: TGCGCCAGCAGCTTTAGCGGGGGGGGGTTTTTCAATGAGCAGTTCTTC
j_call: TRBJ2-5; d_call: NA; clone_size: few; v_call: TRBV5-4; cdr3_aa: CASSTLGGLKETQYF; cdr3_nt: TGTGCCAGCAGCACCCTTGGAGGACTGAAAGAGACCCAGTACTTC
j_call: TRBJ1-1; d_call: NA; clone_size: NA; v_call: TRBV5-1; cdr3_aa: CASSLVGGYTEAFF; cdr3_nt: TGCGCCAGCAGCTTGGTTGGAGGGTACACTGAAGCTTTCTTT
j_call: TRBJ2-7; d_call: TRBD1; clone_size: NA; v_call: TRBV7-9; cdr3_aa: CASSQGQGTYEQYF; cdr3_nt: TGTGCCAGCAGCCAAGGACAGGGGACCTACGAGCAGTACTTC
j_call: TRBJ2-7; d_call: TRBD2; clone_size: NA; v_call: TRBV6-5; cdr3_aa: CASSYNSGSSYEQYF; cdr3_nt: TGTGCCAGCAGTTACAATAGCGGGAGCTCCTACGAGCAGTACTTC
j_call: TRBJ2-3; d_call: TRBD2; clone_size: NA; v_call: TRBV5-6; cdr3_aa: CASSWRGLAGGPGTDTQYF; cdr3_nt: TGTGCCAGCAGCTGGAGGGGACTAGCGGGGGGGCCTGGCACAGATACGCAGTATTTT
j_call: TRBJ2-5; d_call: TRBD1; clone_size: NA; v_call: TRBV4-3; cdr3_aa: CASSQGDRGQETQYF; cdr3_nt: TGCGCCAGCAGCCAAGGAGACAGGGGCCAAGAGACCCAGTACTTC
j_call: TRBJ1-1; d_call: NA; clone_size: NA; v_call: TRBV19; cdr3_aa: CASSMEVGTNTEAFF; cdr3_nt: TGTGCCAGTAGTATGGAAGTAGGGACTAACACTGAAGCTTTCTTT
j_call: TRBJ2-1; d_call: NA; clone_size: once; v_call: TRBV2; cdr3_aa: CASSRDGGVNEQFF; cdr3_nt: TGTGCCAGCAGCCGGGACGGAGGGGTAAATGAGCAGTTCTTC
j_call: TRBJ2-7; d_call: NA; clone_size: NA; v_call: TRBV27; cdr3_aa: CASSLGMTGEQYF; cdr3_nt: TGTGCCAGCAGTTTGGGTATGACAGGCGAGCAGTACTTC
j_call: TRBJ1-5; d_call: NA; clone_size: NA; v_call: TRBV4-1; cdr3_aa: CASSQWGEGNQPQHF; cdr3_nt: TGCGCCAGCAGCCAGTGGGGAGAAGGCAATCAGCCCCAGCATTTT
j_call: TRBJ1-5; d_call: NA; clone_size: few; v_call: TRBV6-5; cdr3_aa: CASSFGQNQPQHF; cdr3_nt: TGTGCCAGCAGTTTCGGACAGAATCAGCCCCAGCATTTT
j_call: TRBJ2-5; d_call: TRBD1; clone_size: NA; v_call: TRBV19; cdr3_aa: CASSSSRQGEETQYF; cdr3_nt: TGTGCCAGTAGTAGTTCCCGACAGGGGGAAGAGACCCAGTACTTC
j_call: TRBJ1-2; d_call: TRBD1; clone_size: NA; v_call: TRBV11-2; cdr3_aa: CASSLGPERQGSGYTF; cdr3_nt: TGTGCCAGCAGCTTAGGCCCTGAACGACAGGGTTCTGGCTACACCTTC
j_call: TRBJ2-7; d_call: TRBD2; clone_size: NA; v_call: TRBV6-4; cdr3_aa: CASSEVAGAGYEQYF; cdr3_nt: TGTGCCAGCAGTGAAGTAGCGGGAGCGGGCTACGAGCAGTACTTC
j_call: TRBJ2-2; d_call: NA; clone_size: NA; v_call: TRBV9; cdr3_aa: CASSVVPNAGELFF; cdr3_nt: TGTGCCAGCAGCGTAGTTCCAAATGCCGGGGAGCTGTTTTTT
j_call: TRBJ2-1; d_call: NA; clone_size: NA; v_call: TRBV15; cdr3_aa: CATSRVPPPTEQFF; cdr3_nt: TGTGCCACCAGCAGAGTCCCACCTCCTACTGAGCAGTTCTTC
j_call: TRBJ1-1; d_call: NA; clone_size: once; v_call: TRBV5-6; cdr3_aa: CASSLISRNTEAFF; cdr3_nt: TGTGCCAGCAGCTTGATATCGCGGAACACTGAAGCTTTCTTT
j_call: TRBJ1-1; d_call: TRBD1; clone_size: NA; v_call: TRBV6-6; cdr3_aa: CASTITGGETEAFF; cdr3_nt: TGTGCCAGCACCATCACAGGGGGTGAGACTGAAGCTTTCTTT
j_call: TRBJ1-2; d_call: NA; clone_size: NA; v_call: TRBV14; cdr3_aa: CASSQDSYRDYGYTF; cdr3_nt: TGTGCCAGCAGCCAAGATAGTTACAGGGATTATGGCTACACCTTC
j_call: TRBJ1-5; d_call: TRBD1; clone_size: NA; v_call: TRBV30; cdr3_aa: CAWSTGHNQPQHF; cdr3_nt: TGTGCCTGGTCGACAGGGCACAATCAGCCCCAGCATTTT
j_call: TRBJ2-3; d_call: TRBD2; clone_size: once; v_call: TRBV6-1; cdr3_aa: CASSVTSGTDTQYF; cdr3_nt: TGTGCCAGCAGCGTTACTAGCGGCACAGATACGCAGTATTTT
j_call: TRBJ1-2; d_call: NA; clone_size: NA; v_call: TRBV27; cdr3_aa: CASSFNGNYGYTF; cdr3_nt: TGTGCCAGCAGCTTCAACGGGAACTATGGCTACACCTTC
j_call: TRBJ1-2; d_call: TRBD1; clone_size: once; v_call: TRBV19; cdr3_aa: CASRSGTDGYTF; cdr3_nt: TGTGCCAGTAGGTCAGGGACAGATGGCTACACCTTC
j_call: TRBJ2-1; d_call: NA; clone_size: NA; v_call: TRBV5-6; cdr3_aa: CASSGALHEQFF; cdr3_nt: TGTGCCAGCAGCGGGGCCTTGCATGAGCAGTTCTTC
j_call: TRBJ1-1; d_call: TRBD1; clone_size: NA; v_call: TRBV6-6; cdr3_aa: CASTPRDRGRNTEAFF; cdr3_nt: TGTGCCAGCACCCCCCGGGACAGGGGGCGAAACACTGAAGCTTTCTTT
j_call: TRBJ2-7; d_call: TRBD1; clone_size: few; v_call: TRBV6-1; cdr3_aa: CASSTRQGTLGEQYF; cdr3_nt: TGTGCCAGCAGTACCCGACAGGGGACCCTGGGCGAGCAGTACTTC
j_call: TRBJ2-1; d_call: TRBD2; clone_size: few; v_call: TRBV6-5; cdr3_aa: CASSYRRESNEQFF; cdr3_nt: TGTGCCAGCAGTTACCGGCGGGAGAGCAATGAGCAGTTCTTC
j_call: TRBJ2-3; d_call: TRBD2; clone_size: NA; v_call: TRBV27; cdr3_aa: CASSLLAGETDTQYF; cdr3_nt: TGTGCCAGCAGTTTACTAGCGGGAGAGACAGATACGCAGTATTTT
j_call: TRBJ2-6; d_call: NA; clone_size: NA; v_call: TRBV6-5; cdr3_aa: CASRQVPGANVLTF; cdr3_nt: TGTGCCAGCAGACAGGTTCCTGGGGCCAACGTCCTGACTTTC
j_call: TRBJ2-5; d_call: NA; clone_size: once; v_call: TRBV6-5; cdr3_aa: CASSYTREGGETQYF; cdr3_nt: TGTGCCAGCAGTTATACCCGGGAAGGGGGAGAGACCCAGTACTTC
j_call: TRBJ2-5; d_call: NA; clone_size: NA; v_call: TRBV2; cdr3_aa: CASTPVRLALETQYF; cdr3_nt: TGTGCCAGCACCCCGGTGCGGCTAGCGTTAGAGACCCAGTACTTC
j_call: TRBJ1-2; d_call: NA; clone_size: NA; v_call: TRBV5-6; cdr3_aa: CASSLAQGLAYGYTF; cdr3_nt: TGTGCCAGCAGCTTGGCTCAGGGTCTGGCGTATGGCTACACCTTC
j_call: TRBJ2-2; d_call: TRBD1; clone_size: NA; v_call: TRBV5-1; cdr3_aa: CASSLDSGGNTGELFF; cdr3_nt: TGCGCCAGCAGCTTGGACTCAGGGGGCAACACCGGGGAGCTGTTTTTT